Listed below are T cell receptor beta chains from one sample, sequenced in a study of cytomegalovirus exposure and HLA in healthy donors. This table comes from immunoSEQ multiplex PCR, and its TCRdb copy is limited to in-frame clones, with some not included. This table holds about 200,000 clones, approximately 85% found once. What was sequenced was PBMCs. These receptors all stem from a woman in her 50s in good health and CMV-seronegative. Both conserved end residues are part of each CDR3. The D gene is left open where the match is weak. The size entry is marked missing in some rows and otherwise reads once, few, many or a size class.

cdr3_length j_call clone_size d_call v_call cdr3_aa cdr3_nt
17 TRBJ2-7 - TRBD2 TRBV9 CASSVESRLAGGNEQYF TGTGCCAGCAGCGTAGAATCTCGGCTAGCGGGAGGGAACGAGCAGTACTTC
14 TRBJ2-4 - - TRBV4-2 CASSQYRERSIQYF TGTGCCAGCAGCCAATACCGGGAACGTTCCATTCAGTACTTC
13 TRBJ1-1 - - TRBV9 CASSGTSNTEAFF TGTGCCAGCAGCGGTACTTCGAACACTGAAGCTTTCTTT
15 TRBJ1-5 - TRBD1 TRBV30 CAWSVGTGRNQPQHF TGTGCCTGGAGTGTAGGGACAGGCCGCAATCAGCCCCAGCATTTT
15 TRBJ2-1 once TRBD1 TRBV5-1 CASSPQGQGFSEQFF TGCGCCAGCAGCCCCCAAGGACAGGGATTTAGTGAGCAGTTCTTC
15 TRBJ2-1 - TRBD1 TRBV7-2 CASSLTGTGYNEQFF TGTGCCAGCAGCTTAACTGGGACAGGCTACAATGAGCAGTTCTTC
15 TRBJ1-4 - TRBD1 TRBV5-5 CASSHRDRENEKLFF TGTGCCAGCAGCCACCGGGACAGGGAGAATGAAAAACTGTTTTTT
15 TRBJ1-1 - TRBD1 TRBV5-1 CASSAGQGVSTEAFF TGCGCCAGCAGCGCTGGACAGGGGGTGTCCACTGAAGCTTTCTTT
16 TRBJ2-7 once TRBD1 TRBV7-8 CASRRTPGQGVYEQYF TGTGCCAGCCGTCGGACTCCGGGACAGGGGGTATACGAGCAGTACTTC
13 TRBJ1-1 few - TRBV6-6 CASRLGLNTEAFF TGTGCCAGCAGACTAGGTCTGAACACTGAAGCTTTCTTT
16 TRBJ1-4 - - TRBV19 CASSTSGRATNEKLFF TGTGCCAGTAGTACCTCGGGCAGGGCCACTAATGAAAAACTGTTTTTT
13 TRBJ2-7 - - TRBV28 CASRSGTPYEQYF TGTGCCAGCAGGTCTGGGACTCCCTACGAGCAGTACTTC
12 TRBJ2-3 - TRBD1 TRBV23-1 CASMGWDRWEDF TGCGCCAGCATGGGGTGGGACAGGTGGGAGGATTTT
15 TRBJ1-5 - - TRBV30 CAWSPGLLDGQPQHF TGTGCCTGGTCCCCGGGACTCTTAGACGGGCAGCCCCAGCATTTT
16 TRBJ1-6 - - TRBV14 CASSQGTSSYNSPLHF TGTGCCAGCAGCCAGGGGACAAGCTCCTATAATTCACCCCTCCACTTT
14 TRBJ2-5 - TRBD1 TRBV28 CASSLTGGRETQYF TGTGCCAGCAGCCTTACAGGGGGGAGAGAGACCCAGTACTTC